Below, 3 T cell receptor beta chains from the same sample are listed, as sequenced in a study of blood T cells in healthy people across ages. Primers used in a second PCR of roughly 6 to 12 cycles were a sample-barcoded 5' primer and a J-beta primer mix. MiXCR, applied by TCRdb to the 5' RACE reads, yields one record per CDR3 protein. The sample records 1.5 million or so distinct CDR3 sequences, 42% being singletons. Sequenced: blood. The source is a woman under 30 in good health.

The sample holds a few counts of this clonotype. The V and J genes are TRBV21-1 and TRBJ2-4; the table assigns TRBD1, which was not confirmed against the DNA. TRBV21-1 is a known pseudogene. This CDR3 is 14 amino acids long. This chain's CDR3 is CAIGGGIAKNIQYF. The CDR3 DNA follows: TGTGCCATAGGAGGGGGAATAGCCAAAAACATTCAGTACTTC.

This clonotype was observed a few times. The chain couples TRBV5-1 to TRBJ2-1; D remains unclear. V was clipped by 7 bases and J by 10 bases, with 15 bases between them. This CDR3 region has 12 residues. Germline values: CDR1 SGHRS, CDR2 YFSETQ. CDR3 protein: CASWADLKEQFF. CDR3 DNA: TGCGCCAGCTGGGCCGACCTTAAGGAGCAGTTCTTC.

On this clonotype itself: The junction shows a germline mismatch at one end, possibly a read error. The chain links TRBV29-1 to TRBJ2-6; TRBD1 aligns across 12 bases. Looked up from germline, CDR1 is SQVTM and CDR2 is ANQGSEA. The CDR3 is 15 residues long. CDR3 sequence reads: CSVEGQGAGANVMTF. The CDR3 nucleotides are TGCAGCGTTGAGGGACAGGGGGCGGGGGCCAACGTCATGACTTTC.